The clone carrying this TCR beta chain appeared a few times. Its antigen remains unidentified. These data are taken from a study of vaccination and CD4 T cells after COVID-19. The CDR3 is 15 amino acids. Germline assignment: CDR1 MNHEY and CDR2 SMNVEV (reference sequence). V lost 1 base and J 4 bases, leaving 13 bases between the germline ends. The assay that was used to sequence DNA from cultured CD4+ T cells was the Oncomine TCR Beta short-read assay. In TCRdb, the PCR reads were re-called with MiXCR into one record per CDR3 protein. The sample shows over 15,000 distinct CDR3 sequences, approximately 33% of them seen only once. Specified treatment: approximately 10-day PBMC culture with coronavirus spike peptide pools or control peptides (ViraFEST assay). ViraFEST grew antigen-specific T cells using peptide pools, then sequenced TCRs.

The chain has TRBV27 and TRBJ1-1; a possible D gene is TRBD1 (5 bases). Sequencing input: cultured CD4+ T cells from blood. This TCR was recovered from a human donor with COVID-19. CDR3 in amino acids: CASSLFGRVVTEAFF. The CDR3 DNA is TGTGCCAGCAGTTTATTCGGCAGGGTAGTCACTGAAGCTTTCTTT.